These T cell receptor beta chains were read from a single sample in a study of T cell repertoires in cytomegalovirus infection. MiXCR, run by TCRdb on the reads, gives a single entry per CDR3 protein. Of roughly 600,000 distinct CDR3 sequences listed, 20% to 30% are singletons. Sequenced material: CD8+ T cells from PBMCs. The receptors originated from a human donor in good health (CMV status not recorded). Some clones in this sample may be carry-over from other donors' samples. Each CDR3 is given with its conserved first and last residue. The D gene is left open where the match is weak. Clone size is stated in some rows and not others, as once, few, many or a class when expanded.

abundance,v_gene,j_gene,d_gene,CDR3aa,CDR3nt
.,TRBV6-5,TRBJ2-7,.,CASSYNTGSYEQYF,TGTGCCAGCAGTTACAATACAGGGTCCTACGAGCAGTACTTC
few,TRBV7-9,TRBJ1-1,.,CASRSDPQRNTEAFF,TGTGCCAGCAGGTCAGATCCCCAACGCAACACTGAAGCTTTCTTT
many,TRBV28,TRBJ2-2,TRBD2,CASSLSGGSYTGELFF,TGTGCCAGCAGTTTGTCGGGGGGATCGTACACCGGGGAGCTGTTTTTT
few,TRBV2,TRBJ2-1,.,CASSAQDYNEQFF,TGTGCCAGCAGTGCACAGGACTACAATGAGCAGTTCTTC
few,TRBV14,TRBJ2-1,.,CASSRTRAVNEQFF,TGTGCCAGCTCCCGGACACGGGCAGTCAATGAGCAGTTCTTC
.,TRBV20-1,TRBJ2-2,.,CSAPRPNTGELFF,TGCAGTGCCCCTCGTCCGAACACCGGGGAGCTGTTTTTT
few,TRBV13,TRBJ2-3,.,CASSSDGIRTDTQYF,TGTGCCAGCAGCTCCGACGGAATCCGCACAGATACGCAGTATTTT
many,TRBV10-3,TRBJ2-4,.,CAISEFPGSKNIQYF,TGTGCCATCAGTGAGTTCCCCGGGTCCAAAAACATTCAGTACTTC
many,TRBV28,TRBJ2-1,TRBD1,CASTYRDRGIDEQFF,TGTGCCAGCACATACCGGGACAGGGGCATCGATGAGCAGTTCTTC
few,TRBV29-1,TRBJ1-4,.,CSVYAEKLFF,TGCAGCGTTTACGCTGAAAAACTGTTTTTT
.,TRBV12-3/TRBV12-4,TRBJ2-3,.,CASSLGWVTGTDTQYF,TGTGCCAGCAGTTTAGGCTGGGTTACGGGCACAGATACGCAGTATTTT
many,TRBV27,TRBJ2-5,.,CASMSYQETQYF,TGTGCCAGCATGTCGTACCAAGAGACCCAGTACTTC
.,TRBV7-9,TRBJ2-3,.,CASDPLADTQYF,TGTGCCTCCGACCCCCTCGCCGATACGCAGTATTTT
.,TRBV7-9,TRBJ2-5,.,CVSSYTENYQETQYF,TGTGTCAGCAGCTACACGGAGAACTATCAAGAGACCCAGTACTTC
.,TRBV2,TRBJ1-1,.,CASSERVTPPTEAFF,TGTGCCAGCAGTGAAAGGGTCACTCCACCTACTGAAGCTTTCTTT
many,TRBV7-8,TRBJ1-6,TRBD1,CASSSLRTGANSPLHF,TGTGCCAGCAGCTCACTTCGGACAGGGGCTAATTCACCCCTCCACTTT
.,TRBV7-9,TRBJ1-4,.,CASRHPTNEKLFF,TGTGCCAGCAGGCACCCCACTAATGAAAAACTGTTTTTT
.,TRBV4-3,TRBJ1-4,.,CASSQEERPNEKLFF,TGCGCCAGCAGCCAAGAAGAAAGGCCTAATGAAAAACTGTTTTTT
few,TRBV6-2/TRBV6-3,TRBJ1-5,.,CASSYPGGSSSNQPQHF,TGTGCCAGCAGTTACCCGGGAGGGTCGTCTAGCAATCAGCCCCAGCATTTT
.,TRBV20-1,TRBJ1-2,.,CSAREKWRDYGNTF,TGCAGTGCTAGAGAAAAGTGGAGGGATTATGGCAACACCTTC
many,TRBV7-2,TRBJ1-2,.,CASSLATNYGYTF,TGTGCCAGCAGCTTAGCTACTAACTATGGCTACACCTTC
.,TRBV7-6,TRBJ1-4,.,CASSPSRATNEKLFF,TGTGCCAGCAGCCCAAGCAGGGCAACTAATGAAAAACTGTTTTTT
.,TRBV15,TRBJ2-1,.,CATSRDWTRGHEQFF,TGTGCCACCAGCAGAGATTGGACAAGAGGGCATGAGCAGTTCTTC
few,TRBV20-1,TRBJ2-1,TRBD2,CSARDSGGTYNEQFF,TGCAGTGCTAGAGATAGCGGGGGCACGTACAATGAGCAGTTCTTC
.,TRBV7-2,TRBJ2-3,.,CARIDTGTPGAPDTQYF,TGTGCCCGCATCGACACAGGGACTCCCGGCGCTCCAGATACGCAGTATTTT
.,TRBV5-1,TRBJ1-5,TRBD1,CASSKGQGSNQPQHF,TGCGCCAGCAGCAAGGGACAGGGAAGCAATCAGCCCCAGCATTTT